This T cell receptor (beta chain) was profiled in a study of blood T cell repertoires in COVID-19. The overall study: Sites across the United States, Italy and Spain contributed samples from acute and convalescent COVID-19. T cells, B-cell-depleted T cells, or PBMCs provided the cDNA or gDNA that served as material.

Only in-frame clones appear in the TCRdb table, and some are missing; sequencing was by immunoSEQ multiplex PCR. In the table there are about 180,000 clones, around 83% of which are singletons. Germline V CDR1 and CDR2: MDHEN, SYDVKM. The CDR3 extends over 16 amino acids. The ends lost 5 bases at V and 5 bases at J; junction bases unmatched: 9. Sequences were obtained from peripheral blood. The chain combines TRBV28 with TRBJ2-3; 11 bases agree with TRBD2. The sequence was obtained from an older woman with COVID-19, enrolled during active disease. This CDR3 is CASSPLLAGEGDTQYF. In DNA form, the CDR3 reads TGTGCCAGCAGTCCTTTACTAGCGGGAGAGGGAGATACGCAGTATTTT.